These T cell receptor beta chains were read from a single sample in a study of graft-versus-host responses after intestinal transplantation. The antigens for these receptors are not known. Sequenced by immunoSEQ multiplex PCR; TCRdb stores in-frame clones only, minus some. The sample gives 100,000 or so clones, approximately 94% of which show up once; 1.5% to 2% is in the top ten. The sample in question was unstimulated CD8+ T cells sorted from spleen or lymph node cells, obtained before intestinal transplant. These receptors were obtained from a human donor who received an intestinal transplant. Each CDR3 is given with its conserved first and last residue. Fields, in order: J gene, V gene, clone size, D gene, CDR3 protein, CDR3 DNA. A D gene is named only where the DNA matches it firmly. Clone sizes are given selectively: once, few, many, or a class where the clone is expanded.

>TRBJ1-2|TRBV7-8|-|-
CASSSHRAPLPLYGYTF
TGTGCCAGCAGCTCACACAGGGCCCCCTTACCGCTCTATGGCTACACCTTC
>TRBJ2-1|TRBV27|-|-
CASSLGREQFF
TGTGCCAGCAGTTTAGGGCGTGAGCAGTTCTTC
>TRBJ2-1|TRBV14|-|-
CASSQRGTKYNEQFF
TGTGCCAGCAGCCAACGAGGGACAAAATACAATGAGCAGTTCTTC
>TRBJ2-2|TRBV4-3|-|-
CASSQGYRDGTGELFF
TGCGCCAGCAGCCAAGGCTATCGGGATGGCACCGGGGAGCTGTTTTTT
>TRBJ1-2|TRBV4-1|-|-
CASSQDGGGTGYGYTF
TGCGCCAGCAGCCAAGATGGGGGGGGGACGGGCTATGGCTACACCTTC
>TRBJ1-5|TRBV7-9|-|TRBD1
CASSLVGPGQGGNQPQHF
TGTGCCAGCAGCCTAGTAGGACCGGGACAGGGGGGAAATCAGCCCCAGCATTTT
>TRBJ2-5|TRBV4-1|-|-
CASSIQQNQETQYF
TGCGCCAGCAGCATACAACAGAACCAAGAGACCCAGTACTTC
>TRBJ2-5|TRBV9|-|TRBD2
CASSTRTSGGRETQYF
TGTGCCAGCAGCACCCGGACTAGCGGGGGGCGGGAGACCCAGTACTTC
>TRBJ1-2|TRBV30|-|-
CAWTQDSHGYTF
TGTGCCTGGACCCAGGACAGCCATGGCTACACCTTC
>TRBJ1-1|TRBV4-1|-|-
CASSQDGEGTEAFF
TGCGCCAGCAGCCAAGATGGGGAGGGCACTGAAGCTTTCTTT
>TRBJ1-1|TRBV29-1|-|-
CSVEGFQAAFF
TGCAGCGTTGAAGGATTCCAGGCCGCTTTCTTT
>TRBJ1-1|TRBV6-6|-|-
CASSWDGDREAFF
TGTGCCAGCAGTTGGGACGGCGACAGGGAAGCTTTCTTT
>TRBJ1-2|TRBV13|-|-
CASSVQGTNYGYTF
TGTGCCAGCAGCGTACAGGGAACTAACTATGGCTACACCTTC
>TRBJ2-7|TRBV11-2|-|-
CASSLSSRGYYEQYF
TGTGCCAGCAGCTTATCTTCCAGGGGATACTACGAGCAGTACTTC
>TRBJ1-1|TRBV11-2|-|-
CASSLAFDSLNTEAFF
TGTGCCAGCAGCTTAGCCTTCGACAGCTTGAACACTGAAGCTTTCTTT
>TRBJ2-7|TRBV5-4|once|-
CASSLARELPYEQYF
TGTGCCAGCAGCTTGGCCCGAGAACTGCCCTACGAGCAGTACTTC
>TRBJ1-4|TRBV6-5|-|TRBD1
CASSSTGQTNEKLFF
TGTGCCAGCAGTTCCACGGGACAGACTAATGAAAAACTGTTTTTT
>TRBJ2-3|TRBV4-3|-|-
CASSQDYSTDTQYF
TGCGCCAGCAGCCAAGATTATAGCACAGATACGCAGTATTTT
>TRBJ1-1|TRBV6-5|-|-
CASSYLGGAAEAFF
TGTGCCAGCAGTTATCTAGGGGGAGCGGCTGAAGCTTTCTTT
>TRBJ2-1|TRBV7-8|-|TRBD2
CASSLVGVGGDYNEQFF
TGTGCCAGCAGCTTGGTCGGAGTCGGGGGGGATTACAATGAGCAGTTCTTC
>TRBJ2-7|TRBV18|-|-
CASSPEATGTPYEQYF
TGTGCCAGCTCACCCGAAGCGACAGGGACTCCCTACGAGCAGTACTTC
>TRBJ1-1|TRBV29-1|-|-
CSATANTEAFF
TGCAGCGCGACAGCAAACACTGAAGCTTTCTTT
>TRBJ2-6|TRBV29-1|-|-
CSVRGPNSGANVLTF
TGCAGCGTTCGAGGGCCGAACTCTGGGGCCAACGTCCTGACTTTC
>TRBJ1-3|TRBV4-3|few|-
CASSQGTAGNTIYF
TGCGCCAGCAGCCAAGGGACTGCTGGCAACACCATATATTTT
>TRBJ1-1|TRBV7-8|-|-
CASSLVGQSYTEAFF
TGTGCCAGCAGCTTAGTTGGTCAGTCCTACACTGAAGCTTTCTTT
>TRBJ2-2|TRBV7-2|-|-
CASSLDRDVMTGELFF
TGTGCCAGCAGCTTAGACAGGGACGTAATGACCGGGGAGCTGTTTTTT
>TRBJ2-3|TRBV6-5|-|-
CASSRRGFSTDTQYF
TGTGCCAGCAGCCGGCGGGGCTTTAGCACAGATACGCAGTATTTT
>TRBJ2-7|TRBV27|-|TRBD1
CASSFGQGAGEQYF
TGTGCCAGCAGTTTCGGACAGGGGGCGGGTGAGCAGTACTTC
>TRBJ1-6|TRBV4-3|few|-
CASSQDLGSPLHF
TGCGCCAGCAGCCAAGATCTAGGTTCACCCCTCCACTTT
>TRBJ1-1|TRBV30|-|-
CAWVGGDLMNTEAFF
TGTGCCTGGGTGGGGGGTGACTTAATGAACACTGAAGCTTTCTTT
>TRBJ2-1|TRBV19|-|TRBD2
CASSGTSGGLNEQFF
TGTGCCAGTAGCGGGACTAGCGGGGGTCTAAATGAGCAGTTCTTC
>TRBJ2-2|TRBV7-9|once|-
CASRNPPGHLTGELFF
TGTGCCAGCAGAAACCCCCCGGGACATCTCACCGGGGAGCTGTTTTTT
>TRBJ1-4|TRBV7-8|-|TRBD1
CATLPGTGSEKLFF
TGTGCCACCCTCCCCGGGACAGGGAGTGAAAAACTGTTTTTT
>TRBJ1-2|TRBV9|-|TRBD1
CASSGYRGTENYGYTF
TGTGCCAGCAGCGGGTATAGGGGGACAGAAAACTATGGCTACACCTTC
>TRBJ1-1|TRBV7-6|-|-
CASSLGSQSGAKNTEAFF
TGTGCCAGCAGCTTAGGGTCCCAAAGTGGGGCGAAGAACACTGAAGCTTTCTTT
>TRBJ2-7|TRBV11-2|-|-
CASSLDTMETYEQYF
TGTGCCAGCAGCTTAGATACCATGGAGACCTACGAGCAGTACTTC
>TRBJ2-2|TRBV7-6|-|-
CASSSQRGLPSDTGELFF
TGTGCCAGCAGCTCCCAACGGGGACTCCCGTCCGACACCGGGGAGCTGTTTTTT
>TRBJ1-3|TRBV23-1|-|-
CASSQLGGGGNTIYF
TGCGCCAGCAGTCAATTGGGGGGGGGAGGAAACACCATATATTTT
>TRBJ2-7|TRBV9|-|-
CASSVGQATYEQYF
TGTGCCAGCAGCGTAGGACAGGCAACCTACGAGCAGTACTTC
>TRBJ2-2|TRBV28|-|-
CASSSRRGPGELFF
TGTGCCAGCAGTTCCAGGCGGGGGCCCGGGGAGCTGTTTTTT
>TRBJ2-7|TRBV6-1|-|TRBD1
CASSSTGPSYEQYF
TGTGCCAGCAGCTCGACAGGGCCCTCCTACGAGCAGTACTTC
>TRBJ1-1|TRBV7-6|-|TRBD1
CASSSQGASTEAFF
TGTGCCAGCAGCTCCCAGGGGGCGAGCACTGAAGCTTTCTTT
>TRBJ1-1|TRBV12-5|-|-
CASLAVPNTEAFF
TGTGCTAGTTTGGCAGTTCCGAACACTGAAGCTTTCTTT
>TRBJ1-2|TRBV30|-|TRBD1
CAWITGQGAYGYTF
TGTGCCTGGATTACGGGACAGGGGGCCTATGGCTACACCTTC
>TRBJ1-1|TRBV11-2|once|TRBD1
CASSFSTGGIAEAFF
TGTGCCAGCAGCTTTAGTACAGGGGGGATAGCTGAAGCTTTCTTT
>TRBJ1-1|TRBV11-2|few|-
CASSWGGPTNRAFF
TGTGCCAGCAGCTGGGGGGGCCCAACTAATCGGGCTTTCTTT
>TRBJ1-2|TRBV5-1|once|-
CASSFPGSAYGYTF
TGCGCCAGCAGCTTTCCAGGGTCGGCCTATGGCTACACCTTC
>TRBJ1-3|TRBV15|-|-
CATSYTREPGNTIYF
TGTGCCACCAGCTATACCAGGGAACCTGGAAACACCATATATTTT
>TRBJ1-1|TRBV6-5|once|-
CASGTGSMNTEAFF
TGTGCCAGCGGAACAGGGTCGATGAACACTGAAGCTTTCTTT
>TRBJ2-1|TRBV9|-|-
CASSTTGILNDEQFF
TGTGCCAGCAGCACGACCGGGATACTGAACGATGAGCAGTTCTTC
>TRBJ2-6|TRBV27|-|-
CASSSLGANVLTF
TGTGCCAGCAGTTCGTTGGGGGCCAACGTCCTGACTTTC
>TRBJ1-5|TRBV13|-|-
CASSFTGDQPQHF
TGTGCCAGCAGCTTCACAGGCGATCAGCCCCAGCATTTT